This T cell receptor beta chain was sequenced in a study of blood T cell repertoires in COVID-19. Study in general: From the United States, Italy and Spain came samples of acute and convalescent COVID-19.

Only in-frame clones appear in the TCRdb table, and some are missing; sequencing was by immunoSEQ multiplex PCR. This repertoire shows approximately 440,000 clones, less than 95% found once; its top ten account for roughly 0.66%. The germline V gene encodes CDR1 SGHTA and CDR2 FQGNSA. This CDR3 is 15 amino acids long. The V end lost 3 bases, the J end lost 0 bases, and 12 bases lay between the germline ends. Participant ages covered about 18 to 95 years across 24 US areas. Material: PBMCs or T cells enriched from blood (not recorded which). This sequence originates from a young man who had recovered from COVID-19. This chain links TRBV7-2 with TRBJ2-7; D uncertain. The chain's CDR3 is CASSFGGTTSYEQYF. DNA for the CDR3: TGTGCCAGCAGCTTCGGCGGTACCACCTCCTACGAGCAGTACTTC.